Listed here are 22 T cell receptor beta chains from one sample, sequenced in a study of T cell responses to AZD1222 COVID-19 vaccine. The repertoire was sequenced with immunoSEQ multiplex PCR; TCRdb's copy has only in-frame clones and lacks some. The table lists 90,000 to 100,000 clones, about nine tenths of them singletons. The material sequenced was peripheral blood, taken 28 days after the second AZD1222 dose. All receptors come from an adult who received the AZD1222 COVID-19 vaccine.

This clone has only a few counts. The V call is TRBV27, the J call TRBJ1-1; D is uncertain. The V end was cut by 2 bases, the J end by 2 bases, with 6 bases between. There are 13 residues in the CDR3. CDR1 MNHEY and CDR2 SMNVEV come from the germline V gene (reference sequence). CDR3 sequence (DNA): TGTGCCAGCAGTTTAAAGGATAACACTGAAGCTTTCTTT. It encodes CASSLKDNTEAFF.

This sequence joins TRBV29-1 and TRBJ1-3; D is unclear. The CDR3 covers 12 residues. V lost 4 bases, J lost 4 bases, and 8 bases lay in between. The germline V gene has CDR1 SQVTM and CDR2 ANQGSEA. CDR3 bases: TGCAGCGTTGTATTTGAGGGAAACACCATATATTTT. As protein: CSVVFEGNTIYF. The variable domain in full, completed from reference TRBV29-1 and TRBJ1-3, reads SAVISQKPSRDICQRGTSLTIQCQVDSQVTMMFWYRQQPGQSLTLIATANQGSEATYESGFVIDKFPISRPNLTFSTLTVSNMSPEDSSIYLCSVVFEGNTIYFGEGSWLTVV.

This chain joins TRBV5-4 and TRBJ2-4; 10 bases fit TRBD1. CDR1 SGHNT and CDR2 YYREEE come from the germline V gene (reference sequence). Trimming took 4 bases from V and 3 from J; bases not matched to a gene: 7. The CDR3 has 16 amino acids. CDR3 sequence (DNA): TGTGCCAGCAGCCCCCCGGGACAGGGGAACAAAAACATTCAGTACTTC. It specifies CASSPPGQGNKNIQYF.

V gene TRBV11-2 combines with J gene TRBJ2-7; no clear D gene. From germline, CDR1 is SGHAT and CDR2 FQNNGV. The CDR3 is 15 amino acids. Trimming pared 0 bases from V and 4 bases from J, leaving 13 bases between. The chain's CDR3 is CASSLDWQAKYEQYF. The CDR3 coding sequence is TGTGCCAGCAGCTTAGACTGGCAGGCGAAATACGAGCAGTACTTC.

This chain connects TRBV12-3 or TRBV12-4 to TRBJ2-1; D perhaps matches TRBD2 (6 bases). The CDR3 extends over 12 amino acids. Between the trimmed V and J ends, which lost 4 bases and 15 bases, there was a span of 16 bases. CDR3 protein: CASSSPGGVWFF. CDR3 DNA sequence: TGTGCCAGCAGTTCCCCCGGCGGGGTGTGGTTCTTC.

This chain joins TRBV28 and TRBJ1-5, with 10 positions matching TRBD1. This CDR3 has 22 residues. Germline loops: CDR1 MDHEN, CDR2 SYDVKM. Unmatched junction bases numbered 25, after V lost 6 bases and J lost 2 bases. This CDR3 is CASSSFVIQSWGQGMGNQPQHF. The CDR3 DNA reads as TGTGCCAGCAGCTCGTTCGTAATCCAAAGTTGGGGACAGGGGATGGGCAATCAGCCCCAGCATTTT.

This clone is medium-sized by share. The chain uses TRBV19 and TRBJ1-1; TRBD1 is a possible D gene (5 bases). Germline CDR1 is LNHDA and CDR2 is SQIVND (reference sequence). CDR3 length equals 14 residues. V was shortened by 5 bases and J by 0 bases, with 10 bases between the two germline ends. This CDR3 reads CASSPAGLNTEAFF. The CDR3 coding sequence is TGTGCCAGTAGTCCGGCAGGGCTGAACACTGAAGCTTTCTTT.

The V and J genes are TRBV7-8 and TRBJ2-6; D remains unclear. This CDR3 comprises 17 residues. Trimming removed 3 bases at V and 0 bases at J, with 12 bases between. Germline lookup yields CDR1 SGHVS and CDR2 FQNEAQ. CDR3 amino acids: CASSFRLHRSGANVLTF. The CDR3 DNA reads TGTGCCAGCAGCTTTCGACTCCATCGCTCTGGGGCCAACGTCCTGACTTTC. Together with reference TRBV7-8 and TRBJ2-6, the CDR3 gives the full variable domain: GAGVSQSPRYKVAKRGQDVALRCDPISGHVSLFWYQQALGQGPEFLTYFQNEAQLDKSGLPSDRFFAERPEGSVSTLKIQRTQQEDSAVYLCASSFRLHRSGANVLTFGAGSRLTVL.

The CDR3 loop reads CASRYRGRSEAFF. CDR3 in DNA: TGTGCCAGCAGGTACAGGGGGCGGAGTGAAGCTTTCTTT. This chain uses TRBV27 with TRBJ1-1; 9 nucleotides match TRBD1. Germline-derived CDR1 and CDR2 are MNHEY and SMNVEV (reference sequence). The CDR3 length is 13 residues. J lost 7 bases, V lost 6 bases, and 6 bases had no gene match.

The CDR3 DNA follows: TGTGCCAGCAGTGAGTGGACTCACCCTGAAGCTTTCTTT. Translated, it gives CASSEWTHPEAFF. V usage is TRBV6-1 and J usage is TRBJ1-1, with D uncertain. V lost 3 bases and J 6 bases, leaving 11 bases between the germline ends. CDR1 and CDR2 from the germline V gene are MNHNS and SASEGT. The CDR3 length is 13 residues.

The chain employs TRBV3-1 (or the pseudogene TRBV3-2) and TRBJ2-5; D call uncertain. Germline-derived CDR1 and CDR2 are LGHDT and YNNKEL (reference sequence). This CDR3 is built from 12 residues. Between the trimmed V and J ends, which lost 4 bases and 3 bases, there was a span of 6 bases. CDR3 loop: CASSPLKETQYF. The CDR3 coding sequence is TGTGCCAGCAGCCCATTAAAAGAGACCCAGTACTTC.

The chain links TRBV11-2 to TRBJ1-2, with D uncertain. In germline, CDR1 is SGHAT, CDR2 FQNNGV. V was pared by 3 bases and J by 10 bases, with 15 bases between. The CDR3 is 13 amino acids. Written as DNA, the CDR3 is TGTGCCAGCAGCTTCACGGAACTATGGGACTACACCTTC. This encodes CASSFTELWDYTF.

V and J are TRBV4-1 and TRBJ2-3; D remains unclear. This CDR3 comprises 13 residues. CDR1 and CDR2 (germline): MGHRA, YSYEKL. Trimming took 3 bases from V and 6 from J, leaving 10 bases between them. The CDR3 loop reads CASSHPKADTQYF. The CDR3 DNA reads TGCGCCAGCAGCCACCCTAAAGCGGATACGCAGTATTTT.

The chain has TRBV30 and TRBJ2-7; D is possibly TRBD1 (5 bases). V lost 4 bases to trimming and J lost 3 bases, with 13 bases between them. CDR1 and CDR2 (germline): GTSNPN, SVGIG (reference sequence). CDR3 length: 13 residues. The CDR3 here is CAWNSQGDYEQYF. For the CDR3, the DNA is TGTGCCTGGAATAGTCAGGGTGACTACGAGCAGTACTTC.

The CDR3 region is CASSVRDLGETQYF. CDR3 nucleotide sequence: TGTGCCAGCAGCGTTCGGGACTTGGGGGAGACCCAGTACTTC. The chain couples TRBV9 to TRBJ2-5; TRBD2 might be the D (6 bases). V lost 2 bases and J lost 5, with 13 bases in between. Germline loops: CDR1 SGDLS, CDR2 YYNGEE. The CDR3 extends over 14 amino acids.

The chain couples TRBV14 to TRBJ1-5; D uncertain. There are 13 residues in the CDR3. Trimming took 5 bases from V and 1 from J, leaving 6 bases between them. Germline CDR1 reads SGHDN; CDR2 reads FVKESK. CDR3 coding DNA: TGTGCCAGCAGCTTCGGCAGCAATCAGCCCCAGCATTTT. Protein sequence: CASSFGSNQPQHF.

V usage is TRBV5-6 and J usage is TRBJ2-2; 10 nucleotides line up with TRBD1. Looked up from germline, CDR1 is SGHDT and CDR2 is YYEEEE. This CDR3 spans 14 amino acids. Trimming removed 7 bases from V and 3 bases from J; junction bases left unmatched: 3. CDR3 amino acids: CASLGTGDTGELFF. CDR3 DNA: TGTGCCAGCCTCGGGACAGGGGACACCGGGGAGCTGTTTTTT.

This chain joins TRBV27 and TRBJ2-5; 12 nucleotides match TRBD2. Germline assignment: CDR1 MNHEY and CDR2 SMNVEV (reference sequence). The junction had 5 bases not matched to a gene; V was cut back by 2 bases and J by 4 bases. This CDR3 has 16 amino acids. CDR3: CASSLLAGGPGETQYF. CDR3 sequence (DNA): TGTGCCAGCAGTTTACTAGCGGGAGGGCCAGGAGAGACCCAGTACTTC.

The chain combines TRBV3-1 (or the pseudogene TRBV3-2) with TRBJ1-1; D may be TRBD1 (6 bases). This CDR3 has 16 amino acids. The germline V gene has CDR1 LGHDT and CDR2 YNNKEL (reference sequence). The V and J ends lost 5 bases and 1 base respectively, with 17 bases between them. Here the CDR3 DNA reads TGTGCCAGCAGCGGTCAACAGGGTTCGGGGAACACTGAAGCTTTCTTT. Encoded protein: CASSGQQGSGNTEAFF.

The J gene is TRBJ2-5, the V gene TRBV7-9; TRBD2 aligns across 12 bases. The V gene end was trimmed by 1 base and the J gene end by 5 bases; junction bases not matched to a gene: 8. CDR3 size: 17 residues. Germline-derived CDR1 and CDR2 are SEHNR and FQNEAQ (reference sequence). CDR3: CASSLGETSGSTETQYF. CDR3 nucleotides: TGTGCCAGCAGCTTAGGGGAGACTAGCGGGAGTACGGAGACCCAGTACTTC.

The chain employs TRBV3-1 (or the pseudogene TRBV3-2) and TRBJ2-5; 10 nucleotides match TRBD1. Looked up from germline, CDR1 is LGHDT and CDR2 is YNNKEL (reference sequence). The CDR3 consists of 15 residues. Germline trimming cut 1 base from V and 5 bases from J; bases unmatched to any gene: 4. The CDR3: CASSQGSTGGETQYF. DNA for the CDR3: TGTGCCAGCAGCCAAGGATCGACAGGGGGCGAGACCCAGTACTTC.

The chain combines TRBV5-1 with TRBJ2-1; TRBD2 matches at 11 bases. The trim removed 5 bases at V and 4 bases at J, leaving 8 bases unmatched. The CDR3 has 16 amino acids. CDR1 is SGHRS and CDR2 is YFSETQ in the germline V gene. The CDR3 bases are TGCGCCAGCAGGGTAGCGGGGACTAGCGGTTACAATGAGCAGTTCTTC. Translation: CASRVAGTSGYNEQFF.